A single sample gave rise to the 26 T cell receptor beta chains below, sequenced in a study of blood T cell repertoires in COVID-19. Sequenced by immunoSEQ multiplex PCR; TCRdb stores in-frame clones only, minus some. This table holds over 150,000 clones, 75% to 80% found once. The sequenced sample was peripheral blood. These receptors all stem from a woman between 65 and 79 years old with acute or convalescent COVID-19.

The V gene is TRBV30, the J gene TRBJ2-1, with D perhaps matching TRBD2 (6 bases). Germline CDR1 GTSNPN, CDR2 SVGIG (reference sequence). There are 13 residues in the CDR3. CDR3 coding DNA: TGTGCGGGCGGGACCCTCCCTTACAATGAGCAGTTCTTC. This gives the protein CAGGTLPYNEQFF.

The rearrangement uses TRBV4-1 and TRBJ1-1; TRBD1 might be the D (6 bases). Germline V gives CDR1 MGHRA, CDR2 YSYEKL. The ends were cut back, 0 bases at V and 10 bases at J, with 15 bases in the middle. CDR3 length: 14 residues. The CDR3 DNA reads as TGCGCCAGCAGCCAAGATCGCCCAACAGGGCGAGCTTTCTTT. It yields the protein CASSQDRPTGRAFF.

The J gene is TRBJ1-3, the V gene TRBV9; weak D call: TRBD1 (6 bases). Germline CDR1 is SGDLS and CDR2 is YYNGEE. V lost 0 bases, J lost 4 bases, and 23 bases lay in between. The CDR3 covers 19 residues. The CDR3 DNA follows: TGTGCCAGCAGCGTAGGACGTTGGCCAGAACAGGGTTCCGGAAACACCATATATTTT. Translated, it gives CASSVGRWPEQGSGNTIYF.

This clone was found a few times. This chain uses TRBV7-9 with TRBJ2-7; the match to TRBD2 covers 8 bases. The CDR3 contains 13 residues. The V and J ends lost 7 bases and 6 bases, in that order; junction bases with no gene match: 8. Germline V lookup: CDR1 SEHNR, CDR2 FQNEAQ (reference sequence). The CDR3 loop is CASNPSGGAEQYF. Here the CDR3 DNA reads TGTGCCAGCAACCCTTCGGGAGGGGCCGAGCAGTACTTC.

The rearrangement joins TRBV3-1 (or the pseudogene TRBV3-2) to TRBJ1-5; D call uncertain. The CDR3 has 15 residues. Germline-derived CDR1 and CDR2 are LGHDT and YNNKEL (reference sequence). Trimming removed 0 bases from V and 4 bases from J, with 10 bases in between. The CDR3 DNA reads TGTGCCAGCAGCCAAGATTACAGTCAAAATCAGCCCCAGCATTTT. Amino acids: CASSQDYSQNQPQHF.

The chain couples TRBV19 to TRBJ2-1; D gene uncertain. The V end was cut by 4 bases, the J end by 1 base, with 5 bases between. CDR1 and CDR2 from the germline V gene are LNHDA and SQIVND (reference sequence). This CDR3 comprises 13 residues. CDR3 nucleotide sequence: TGTGCCAGTAGTACTAGATCCTACAATGAGCAGTTCTTC. This gives the protein CASSTRSYNEQFF.

The chain employs TRBV2 and TRBJ1-1; tentative D call: TRBD1 (5 bases). This CDR3 has 17 residues. V gave up 5 bases and J gave up 1 base, with 20 bases separating them. CDR1 and CDR2 (germline): SNHLY, FYNNEI. CDR3 protein: CASSLEDTGGGNTEAFF. DNA of the CDR3: TGTGCCAGCAGTCTAGAAGATACTGGGGGGGGGAACACTGAAGCTTTCTTT.

As DNA, the CDR3 is TGTGCCAGCAGCTCCACCTACGAGCAGTACTTC. Protein: CASSSTYEQYF. The rearrangement links TRBV5-6 to TRBJ2-7; no definite D call. The CDR3 sequence is 11 residues long. V lost 3 bases, J lost 2 bases, and 3 bases lay in between. The germline gives CDR1 SGHDT, CDR2 YYEEEE.

At least ten counts were recorded for this clone. The genes are TRBV5-1 and TRBJ1-2, with D possibly TRBD1 on 5 matching bases. Germline-derived CDR1 and CDR2 are SGHRS and YFSETQ. CDR3 length equals 15 residues. Trimming pared 4 bases from V and 6 bases from J, leaving 19 bases between. DNA of the CDR3: TGCGCCAGCAGCATCCGGGACTCCTTTCCCCATGGCTACACCTTC. Protein product: CASSIRDSFPHGYTF.

The chain is built from TRBV19 and TRBJ2-5; the match to TRBD2 covers 7 bases. The V segment lost 7 bases and the J segment 9 bases; nucleotides outside the gene matches: 14. Germline V gives CDR1 LNHDA, CDR2 SQIVND (reference sequence). CDR3 length: 14 residues. The chain's CDR3 is CASTPSGASWAQYF. The CDR3 region has the DNA TGTGCCAGTACCCCCAGCGGGGCTTCCTGGGCCCAGTACTTC.

The chain links TRBV4-2 to TRBJ1-3; D uncertain. V shed 4 bases and J shed 4 bases, with 20 bases lying between them. Germline CDR1 and CDR2: LGHNA and YNFKEQ. The CDR3 runs to 17 residues. This chain's CDR3 is CASSRELLRSGGNTIYF. The DNA of the CDR3 is TGTGCCAGCAGCCGGGAGTTGCTCCGTTCGGGGGGAAACACCATATATTTT.

V and J are TRBV29-1 and TRBJ1-2; D is uncertain. This CDR3 has 12 amino acids. V was pared by 5 bases and J by 2 bases, with 9 bases between. In germline, CDR1 is SQVTM, CDR2 ANQGSEA. CDR3 protein: CSVWHLNYGYTF. The CDR3 region has the DNA TGCAGCGTTTGGCACCTCAACTATGGCTACACCTTC. Variable domain in full (rest from reference TRBV29-1 and TRBJ1-2): SAVISQKPSRDICQRGTSLTIQCQVDSQVTMMFWYRQQPGQSLTLIATANQGSEATYESGFVIDKFPISRPNLTFSTLTVSNMSPEDSSIYLCSVWHLNYGYTFGSGTRLTVV.

The chain carries TRBV9 and TRBJ2-1; tentatively, D is TRBD2 (5 bases). Germline V gene sequence: CDR1 SGDLS, CDR2 YYNGEE. The length of the CDR3 is 14 residues. The V and J ends lost 0 bases and 3 bases respectively, with 7 bases between them. CDR3 sequence reads: CASSVGTSYNEQFF. As DNA, the CDR3 is TGTGCCAGCAGCGTAGGCACTAGCTACAATGAGCAGTTCTTC.

This chain uses TRBV5-5 with TRBJ2-5; tentatively, D is TRBD2 (6 bases). Trimming cost V 0 bases and J 4 bases, with 16 bases left between them. Looked up from germline, CDR1 is SGHKS and CDR2 is YYEKEE (reference sequence). This CDR3 spans 16 amino acids. CDR3 protein: CASSLGPSVSGETQYF. The CDR3, as DNA: TGTGCCAGCAGCTTGGGCCCTAGCGTGTCGGGAGAGACCCAGTACTTC.

V usage is TRBV7-3 and J usage is TRBJ1-1; 7 bases fit TRBD1. CDR3 length equals 14 residues. Unmatched junction bases numbered 9, after V lost 2 bases and J lost 9 bases. CDR1 is SGHTA and CDR2 is FQGTGA in the germline V gene. The CDR3 protein is CASSLSRDSMKAFF. DNA of the CDR3: TGTGCCAGCAGCTTATCTCGGGACAGCATGAAAGCTTTCTTT.

J is TRBJ2-1 and V is TRBV10-2; 12 bases match TRBD2. Germline values: CDR1 WSHSY, CDR2 SAAADI. Losses at the gene ends were 6 bases for V and 5 bases for J; bases not matched to a gene: 8. This CDR3 contains 16 residues. The CDR3 coding sequence is TGCGCCAGCAGCGAGACTAGCGGGAGTCACCACAATGAGCAGTTCTTC. This sequence encodes CASSETSGSHHNEQFF.

This clone was observed a few times. The gene calls are TRBV10-2 and TRBJ2-1; a possible D gene is TRBD1 (5 bases). The CDR3 runs to 14 residues. Per germline, CDR1 WSHSY and CDR2 SAAADI. Trimming took off 8 bases at V and 0 bases at J, with 11 bases between the two ends. In DNA form, the CDR3 reads TGCGCCAGCGCCCCCCAGGGCTCCTACAATGAGCAGTTCTTC. Translation: CASAPQGSYNEQFF.

The chain uses TRBV7-3 and TRBJ2-1; 10 nucleotides agree with TRBD1. Trimming took 3 bases from V and 6 from J; bases not matched to a gene: 5. Per germline, CDR1 SGHTA and CDR2 FQGTGA. CDR3 length: 15 residues. The chain's CDR3 is CASSFLGQGINEQFF. The CDR3 DNA sequence: TGTGCCAGCAGCTTTCTGGGACAGGGGATCAATGAGCAGTTCTTC. The full variable domain, its missing parts supplied by reference TRBV7-3 and TRBJ2-1, is GAGVSQTPSNKVTEKGKYVELRCDPISGHTALYWYRQSLGQGPEFLIYFQGTGAADDSGLPNDRFFAVRPEGSVSTLKIQRTERGDSAVYLCASSFLGQGINEQFFGPGTRLTVL.

The J gene is TRBJ1-6, the V gene TRBV6-1, with no clear D. Looked up from germline, CDR1 is MNHNS and CDR2 is SASEGT. This CDR3 spans 18 amino acids. V shed 3 bases and J shed 0 bases, with 15 bases lying between them. The CDR3 sequence is CASSERHGESSYNSPLHF. Written as DNA, the CDR3 is TGTGCCAGCAGTGAGAGGCACGGGGAAAGCTCCTATAATTCACCCCTCCACTTT.

The sample holds a few counts of this clone. This chain connects TRBV2 to TRBJ2-3, with 8 positions matching TRBD2. V lost 6 bases, J lost 0 bases, and 2 bases stayed unmatched. Germline lookup yields CDR1 SNHLY and CDR2 FYNNEI. The CDR3 covers 14 residues. In nucleotides, the CDR3 is TGTGCCAGCAGAACTAGCGGCAGCACAGATACGCAGTATTTT. It is translated as CASRTSGSTDTQYF.

The CDR3 DNA is TGTGCCAGCAGGGTGGAGATGGGGCGCGGCACTGAAGCTTTCTTT. It encodes CASRVEMGRGTEAFF. This chain joins TRBV5-5 and TRBJ1-1, with TRBD1 as a possible D gene (5 bases). CDR3 length: 15 residues. The ends were cut back, 5 bases at V and 4 bases at J, with 18 bases in the middle. Germline-derived CDR1 and CDR2 are SGHKS and YYEKEE (reference sequence).

The chain carries TRBV19 and TRBJ1-1; no clear D gene. Germline V gene sequence: CDR1 LNHDA, CDR2 SQIVND (reference sequence). Trimming pared 0 bases from V and 12 bases from J, leaving 17 bases between. The CDR3 spans 14 residues. This CDR3 is CASSIDRLTAETFF. In nucleotides, the CDR3 is TGTGCCAGTAGTATAGATCGGTTAACCGCGGAAACTTTCTTT.

The gene calls are TRBV6-4 and TRBJ2-1; 8 bases align to TRBD2. The CDR3 loop spans 15 amino acids. The junction had 6 bases not matched to a gene; V was cut back by 5 bases and J by 3 bases. Germline-derived CDR1 and CDR2 are MRHNA and SNTAGT. DNA for the CDR3: TGTGCCAGCAGTCAGATAGCGGGAAACTACAATGAGCAGTTCTTC. It yields the protein CASSQIAGNYNEQFF.

This chain's CDR3 is CATSRDPAGGETQYF. CDR3 in DNA: TGTGCCACCAGCAGAGACCCAGCGGGAGGGGAGACCCAGTACTTC. V is TRBV15 and J is TRBJ2-5; TRBD2 matches at 10 bases. Germline values: CDR1 LNHNV, CDR2 YYDKDF (reference sequence). The ends lost 0 bases at V and 5 bases at J; junction bases unmatched: 3. This CDR3 is built from 15 residues.

The chain's CDR3 is CASSFNRATDTQYF. The CDR3 nucleotides read TGTGCCAGCAGCTTTAACAGGGCCACAGATACGCAGTATTTT. The chain couples TRBV7-8 to TRBJ2-3; D is perhaps TRBD1 (6 bases). Germline CDR1 SGHVS, CDR2 FQNEAQ. The CDR3 sequence is 14 residues long. V was pared by 3 bases and J by 2 bases, with 9 bases between.

With respect to this clone: In the same sample, other DNA sequences code for this CDR3. The chain uses TRBV6-1 and TRBJ2-1; 11 bases fit TRBD2. Germline CDR1 is MNHNS and CDR2 is SASEGT. J lost 0 bases, V lost 2 bases, and 0 bases had no gene match. The CDR3 consists of 16 residues. In nucleotides, the CDR3 is TGTGCCAGCAGTGAACTAGCGGGAGGCTCCTACAATGAGCAGTTCTTC. This encodes CASSELAGGSYNEQFF.